This TCR beta chain was sequenced for a study of T cells in Graves' hyperthyroidism and ophthalmopathy. This clonotype was detected a few times. Using RNA transcripts as the source, TCR beta CDR3 regions were amplified. Initially, a first-round RT-PCR of the TCR CDR3 employed the HTBI primer set. TCRdb called the multiplex PCR reads again in MiXCR, with one record for every CDR3 protein. The data hold some 760,000 distinct CDR3 sequences, with 14% observed a single time. The CDR3 extends over 11 amino acids. V dropped 3 bases and J dropped 7 bases, with 6 bases sitting between them. Each diagnosis drew on symptoms, thyroxine, TRAb, thyroid ultrasound and orbital computed tomography findings.

V usage is TRBV12-3 or TRBV12-4 and J usage is TRBJ1-2, with D unresolved. The TCR sequence derives from a woman aged 18-35 years with Graves' hyperthyroidism. The sequencing input was blood. This chain's CDR3 is CASSFLGGYTF. DNA for the CDR3: TGTGCCAGCAGTTTTCTCGGTGGCTACACCTTC.